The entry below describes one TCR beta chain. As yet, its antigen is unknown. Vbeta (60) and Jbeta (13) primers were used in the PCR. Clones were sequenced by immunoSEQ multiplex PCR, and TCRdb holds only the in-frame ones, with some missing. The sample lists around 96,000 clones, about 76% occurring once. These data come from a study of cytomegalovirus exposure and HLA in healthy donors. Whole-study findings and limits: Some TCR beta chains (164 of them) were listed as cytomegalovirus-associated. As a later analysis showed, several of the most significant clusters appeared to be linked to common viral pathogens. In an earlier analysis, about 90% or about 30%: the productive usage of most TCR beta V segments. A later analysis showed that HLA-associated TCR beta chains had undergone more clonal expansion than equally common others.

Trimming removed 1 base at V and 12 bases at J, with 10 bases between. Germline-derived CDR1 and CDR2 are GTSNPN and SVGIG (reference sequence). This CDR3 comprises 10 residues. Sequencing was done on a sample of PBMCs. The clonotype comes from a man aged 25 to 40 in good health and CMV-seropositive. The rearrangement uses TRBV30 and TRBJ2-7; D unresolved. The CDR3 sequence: CAWSAGSWYF. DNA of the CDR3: TGTGCCTGGAGTGCGGGTAGTTGGTACTTC.